These 7 T cell receptor beta chains were sequenced from one sample in a study of CD8 T cells in Susac syndrome. cDNA came from roughly 0.53 to 1 ug RNA primed by random hexamers. TCRdb recomputed calls from the immunoSEQ multiplex PCR reads with MiXCR, one row per CDR3 protein. There are 200,000 to 300,000 distinct CDR3 sequences in the sample; about 96% occur only once, and 0.1% lies in the top ten. Material for sequencing was CD4+ T cells from PBMCs. Source of these receptors: a human donor with Susac syndrome.

The V call is TRBV2, the J call TRBJ1-2; D possibly corresponds to TRBD1 (5 bases). The CDR3 extends over 13 amino acids. Trimming cost V 4 bases and J 6 bases, with 12 bases left between them. Germline-derived CDR1 and CDR2 are SNHLY and FYNNEI. DNA of the CDR3: TGTGCCAGCAGTGGAGCAGGGAGGAATGGCTACACCTTC. This encodes CASSGAGRNGYTF. The full variable domain, rest sourced from reference TRBV2 and TRBJ1-2, is EPEVTQTPSHQVTQMGQEVILRCVPISNHLYFYWYRQILGQKVEFLVSFYNNEISEKSEIFDDQFSVERPDGSNFTLKIRSTKLEDSAMYFCASSGAGRNGYTFGSGTRLTVV.

DNA for the CDR3: TGTGCCATCAGGAGGGGGACTGAAGCTTTCTTT. Translated, it gives CAIRRGTEAFF. The chain uses TRBV10-3 and TRBJ1-1; D might be TRBD1 (6 bases). V dropped 6 bases and J dropped 5 bases, with 7 bases sitting between them. The germline V gene has CDR1 ENHRY and CDR2 SYGVKD. The CDR3 has 11 amino acids.

The rearrangement uses TRBV29-1 and TRBJ2-1, with 8 bases matching TRBD2. Unmatched junction bases numbered 6, after V lost 5 bases and J lost 3 bases. Per the germline V gene, CDR1 is SQVTM and CDR2 is ANQGSEA. This CDR3 spans 14 amino acids. The CDR3 sequence is CSVRSGEDYNEQFF. The DNA for the CDR3 is TGCAGCGTTCGTAGCGGGGAGGACTACAATGAGCAGTTCTTC.

This sequence joins TRBV6-2 or TRBV6-3 and TRBJ1-5; perhaps TRBD1 as D (5 bases). This CDR3 has 14 amino acids. The V and J ends lost 6 bases and 3 bases respectively, with 12 bases between them. CDR1 is MNHEY and CDR2 is SVGEGT in the germline V gene. The CDR3 nucleotides read TGTGCCAGCAGCAGGGACGGCGCCAATCAGCCCCAGCATTTT. Encoded protein: CASSRDGANQPQHF.

V is TRBV23-1 and J is TRBJ2-7; D call uncertain. TRBV23-1 is an open reading frame, and its role is uncertain. Trimming left V 2 bases short and J 6 bases short, with 20 bases between. The CDR3 extends over 16 amino acids. The CDR3 region is CASSQTGSHLWCEQYF. The CDR3 nucleotides are TGCGCCAGCAGTCAAACGGGCTCCCACCTATGGTGCGAGCAGTACTTC.

The chain couples TRBV6-4 to TRBJ2-3, with 12 bases matching TRBD2. Germline CDR1 is MRHNA and CDR2 is SNTAGT. V was pared by 5 bases and J by 4 bases, with 1 base of the junction left unmatched. The CDR3 spans 14 residues. The DNA of the CDR3 is TGTGCCAGCAGTTCTAGCGGGAGGGCAGATACGCAGTATTTT. It specifies CASSSSGRADTQYF.

In this sample, this clonotype turned up once. The chain carries TRBV7-2 and TRBJ1-1, with 8 bases identical to TRBD1. V trimming: 3 bases; J trimming: 6 bases; junction bases outside the gene matches: 9. This CDR3 has 15 residues. Per germline, CDR1 SGHTA and CDR2 FQGNSA. The CDR3 sequence: CASSFTGGLVPEAFF. CDR3 coding DNA: TGTGCCAGCAGCTTTACAGGGGGTTTGGTCCCTGAAGCTTTCTTT.